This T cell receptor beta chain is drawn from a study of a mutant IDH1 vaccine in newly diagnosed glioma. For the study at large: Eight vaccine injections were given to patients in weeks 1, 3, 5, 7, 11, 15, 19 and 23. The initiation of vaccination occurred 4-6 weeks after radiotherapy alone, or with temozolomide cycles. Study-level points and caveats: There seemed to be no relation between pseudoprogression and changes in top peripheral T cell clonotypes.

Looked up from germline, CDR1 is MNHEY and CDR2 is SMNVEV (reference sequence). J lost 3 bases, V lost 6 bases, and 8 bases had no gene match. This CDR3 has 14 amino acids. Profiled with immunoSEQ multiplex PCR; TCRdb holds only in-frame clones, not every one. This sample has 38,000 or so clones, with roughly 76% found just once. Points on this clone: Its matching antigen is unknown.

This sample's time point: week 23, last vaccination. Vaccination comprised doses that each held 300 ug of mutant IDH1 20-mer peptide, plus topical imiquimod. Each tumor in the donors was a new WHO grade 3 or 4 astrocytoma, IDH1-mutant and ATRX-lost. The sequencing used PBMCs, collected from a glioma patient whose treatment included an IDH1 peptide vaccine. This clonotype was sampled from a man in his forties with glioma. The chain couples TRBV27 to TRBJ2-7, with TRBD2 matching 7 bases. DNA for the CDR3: TGTGCCAGCAGCCACGGGGGGTTGGGCTACGAGCAGTACTTC. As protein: CASSHGGLGYEQYF.